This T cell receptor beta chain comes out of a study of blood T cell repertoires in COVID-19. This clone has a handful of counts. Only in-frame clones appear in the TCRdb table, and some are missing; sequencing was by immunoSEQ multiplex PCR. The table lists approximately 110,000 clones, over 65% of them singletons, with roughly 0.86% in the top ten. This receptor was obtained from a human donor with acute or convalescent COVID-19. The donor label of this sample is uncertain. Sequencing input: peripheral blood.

The CDR3 here is CASRSGAAGPPIYGYTF. Here the CDR3 DNA reads TGTGCCAGCAGATCAGGAGCGGCAGGTCCCCCGATCTATGGCTACACCTTC. The V gene is TRBV9, the J gene TRBJ1-2; no clear D. Trimming left V 5 bases short and J 4 bases short, with 24 bases between. The CDR3 sequence is 17 residues long. Germline V gene lookup returns CDR1 SGDLS and CDR2 YYNGEE.